The 24 T cell receptor beta chains below were found in one sample sequenced in a study of radiation and T cells in renal cell carcinoma. Assay used: immunoSEQ multiplex PCR; TCRdb lists only in-frame clones, some missing. The table includes about 150,000 clones, roughly 90% detected once. This sample's time point: baseline pretreatment blood. Treatment defined: 15 Gy SBRT to primary tumor, nephrectomy 4 weeks later. Sequencing was performed on blood, taken from a patient whose treatment included radiotherapy and nephrectomy. These receptors originate from a woman between 65 and 79 years old with renal cell carcinoma.

This clone showed up many times. Other DNA sequences in the same sample also yield this CDR3. The chain carries TRBV19 and TRBJ2-3; 14 nucleotides match TRBD2. This CDR3 region has 16 residues. Trimming removed 4 bases from V and 1 base from J; junction bases left unmatched: 1. CDR1 LNHDA and CDR2 SQIVND come from the germline V gene (reference sequence). The CDR3 DNA sequence: TGTGCCAGTAGTAGGGGACTAGCGGGGGGCACAGATACGCAGTATTTT. It yields the protein CASSRGLAGGTDTQYF.

The rearrangement links TRBV4-3 to TRBJ1-4, with unresolved D. Deletions cut 0 bases from V and 8 bases from J, with 10 bases between. Germline V CDR1 and CDR2: LGHNA, YSLEER. The CDR3 runs 14 residues. The DNA of the CDR3 is TGCGCCAGCAGCCAAGAACAAGGACGGGAAAAACTGTTTTTT. Protein: CASSQEQGREKLFF.

The chain joins TRBV11-2 to TRBJ2-7; tentatively, D is TRBD1 (6 bases). The CDR3 covers 15 residues. The V end was cut by 5 bases, the J end by 2 bases, with 16 bases between. CDR1 SGHAT and CDR2 FQNNGV come from the germline V gene. CDR3 sequence reads: CASSPGTLHTYEQYF. Written as DNA, the CDR3 is TGTGCCAGCAGCCCCGGGACACTACACACCTACGAGCAGTACTTC.

The genes are TRBV4-1 and TRBJ1-2; D uncertain. V lost 0 bases and J 8 bases, leaving 10 bases between the germline ends. CDR3 length: 13 amino acids. CDR1 and CDR2 (germline): MGHRA, YSYEKL. The DNA for the CDR3 is TGCGCCAGCAGCCAAGATCTTAGGGAAGGCTACACCTTC. This codes for CASSQDLREGYTF.

This sequence joins TRBV5-1 and TRBJ2-7; unclear D gene. Germline lookup yields CDR1 SGHRS and CDR2 YFSETQ. The CDR3 has 15 residues. Trimming removed 2 bases at V and 4 bases at J, with 16 bases between. The chain's CDR3 is CASSFQTNAIYEQYF. Here the CDR3 DNA reads TGCGCCAGCAGCTTCCAGACGAACGCAATTTACGAGCAGTACTTC.

The V gene is TRBV5-6, the J gene TRBJ1-6; D unclear. The V end was cut by 2 bases, the J end by 8 bases, with 11 bases between. Germline-derived CDR1 and CDR2 are SGHDT and YYEEEE. The CDR3 length is 14 residues. The CDR3 spells CASSFTGSHSPLHF. CDR3 sequence (DNA): TGTGCCAGCAGCTTCACTGGAAGTCATTCACCCCTCCACTTT.

The genes are TRBV6-1 and TRBJ2-3; 12 nucleotides match TRBD2. Germline V lookup: CDR1 MNHNS, CDR2 SASEGT. With 6 bases clipped from V and 4 bases from J, the junction kept 5 bases outside the gene matches. The CDR3 runs to 15 residues. CDR3 sequence reads: CASRTSGGFADTQYF. For the CDR3, the DNA is TGTGCCAGCAGGACTAGCGGGGGTTTCGCAGATACGCAGTATTTT.

J is TRBJ1-4 and V is TRBV5-1, with 7 positions matching TRBD1. The CDR3 totals 15 residues. Per germline, CDR1 SGHRS and CDR2 YFSETQ. The ends lost 4 bases at V and 1 base at J; junction bases unmatched: 4. The CDR3 here is CASSLRTGTNEKLFF. For the CDR3, the DNA is TGCGCCAGCAGCCTACGGACAGGAACTAATGAAAAACTGTTTTTT.

The rearrangement uses TRBV18 and TRBJ1-5; 8 bases map to TRBD1. Per germline, CDR1 KGHSH and CDR2 LQKENI. This CDR3 has 17 residues. Trimming cost V 4 bases and J 0 bases; bases outside gene matches: 8. The CDR3 nucleotides read TGTGCCAGCTCACTCACAGGGGGGGACTATAGCAATCAGCCCCAGCATTTT. Translation gives CASSLTGGDYSNQPQHF.

The chain employs TRBV4-1 and TRBJ1-1; weak D call: TRBD1 (5 bases). There are 15 residues in the CDR3. V gave up 1 base and J gave up 6 bases, with 15 bases separating them. Germline assignment: CDR1 MGHRA and CDR2 YSYEKL. This chain's CDR3 is CASSQGTLRDSEAFF. CDR3 nucleotide sequence: TGCGCCAGCAGCCAAGGGACACTTAGGGATTCTGAAGCTTTCTTT.

This clone appeared a few times. The V and J genes are TRBV30 and TRBJ1-5, with D maybe TRBD1 (5 bases). There are 13 residues in the CDR3. Germline assignment: CDR1 GTSNPN and CDR2 SVGIG (reference sequence). V lost 4 bases and J lost 6, with 13 bases in between. This CDR3 is CAWTAGGTQPQHF. The CDR3 bases are TGTGCCTGGACGGCCGGTGGGACTCAGCCCCAGCATTTT.

The J gene is TRBJ1-5, the V gene TRBV6-1; D is undetermined. Trimming left V 6 bases short and J 3 bases short, with 9 bases between. This CDR3 has 13 amino acids. From germline, CDR1 is MNHNS and CDR2 SASEGT. CDR3 loop: CASSRSSNQPQHF. The CDR3 bases are TGTGCCAGCAGCCGGTCTTCCAATCAGCCCCAGCATTTT.

Only a few counts were recorded for this clone. This chain connects TRBV9 to TRBJ1-1, with 9 nucleotides matching TRBD1. Trimming cost V 0 bases and J 4 bases; bases outside gene matches: 4. CDR3 length equals 15 residues. Per germline, CDR1 SGDLS and CDR2 YYNGEE. The CDR3 bases are TGTGCCAGCAGCGTAGGGGGGACAGGGCCCACTGAAGCTTTCTTT. Residues: CASSVGGTGPTEAFF.

The genes are TRBV7-8 and TRBJ2-7, with D perhaps TRBD1 (6 bases). This CDR3 is 12 amino acids long. Deletions cut 5 bases from V and 4 bases from J, with 9 bases between. Germline V CDR1 and CDR2: SGHVS, FQNEAQ. This chain's CDR3 is CASSGGQYEQYF. The CDR3, as DNA: TGTGCCAGCAGCGGCGGACAGTACGAGCAGTACTTC.

J is TRBJ2-7 and V is TRBV15, with a possible D match to TRBD1 (7 bases). The germline V gene has CDR1 LNHNV and CDR2 YYDKDF (reference sequence). CDR3 length equals 16 residues. V dropped 1 base and J dropped 2 bases, with 15 bases sitting between them. CDR3 in DNA: TGTGCCACCAGCAGAGGAGGAGGGGGCGCGACCTACGAGCAGTACTTC. The encoded protein is CATSRGGGGATYEQYF.

The chain links TRBV7-9 to TRBJ2-7; D is unclear. The CDR3 length is 12 residues. Trimming took off 4 bases at V and 4 bases at J, with 8 bases between the two ends. CDR1 SEHNR and CDR2 FQNEAQ come from the germline V gene (reference sequence). CDR3 sequence reads: CASSSLGYEQYF. DNA of the CDR3: TGTGCCAGCAGCTCCTTAGGGTACGAGCAGTACTTC.

As to this clone: At one end the junction does not follow the germline gene, possibly because of a read error. V is TRBV7-2 and J is TRBJ2-7; D is uncertain. This CDR3 region has 15 residues. Germline CDR1 and CDR2: SGHTA and FQGNSA. The CDR3 protein is CASSVAGAALGEQYF. The CDR3 DNA reads as TGTGCCAGCAGCGTAGCAGGAGCCGCCTTGGGGGAGCAGTACTTC.

V usage is TRBV6-1 and J usage is TRBJ1-2; 8 bases fit TRBD1. Germline CDR1 and CDR2: MNHNS and SASEGT. This CDR3 region has 15 residues. V lost 7 bases to trimming and J lost 0 bases; unmatched junction nucleotides: 7. CDR3 region: CASTQGAYPNYGYTF. The CDR3 nucleotides are TGTGCCAGCACGCAGGGGGCCTATCCTAACTATGGCTACACCTTC.

V gene TRBV4-1 combines with J gene TRBJ2-7; a weak D match, TRBD1 (6 bases). The germline V gene has CDR1 MGHRA and CDR2 YSYEKL. Trimming shortened V by 0 bases and J by 0 bases, and 6 bases separated the two germline ends. The CDR3 contains 14 residues. CDR3 DNA sequence: TGCGCCAGCAGCCAAGACAGGGGCTCCTACGAGCAGTACTTC. It codes for CASSQDRGSYEQYF.

The rearrangement uses TRBV4-3 and TRBJ2-2; TRBD2 is a possible D gene (6 bases). The ends were cut back, 1 base at V and 8 bases at J, with 8 bases in the middle. CDR3 length equals 13 residues. The germline V gene has CDR1 LGHNA and CDR2 YSLEER. In DNA form, the CDR3 reads TGCGCCAGCAGCCAAGGGGAGGCTGGGGAGCTGTTTTTT. This codes for CASSQGEAGELFF.

The V call is TRBV9, the J call TRBJ1-4, with 9 bases that match TRBD1. The CDR3 is 16 amino acids. Per germline, CDR1 SGDLS and CDR2 YYNGEE. V gave up 3 bases and J gave up 5 bases; unmatched junction bases: 8. The CDR3 nucleotides read TGTGCCAGCAGCGGAGGAGCCGGGACAGGGAATGAAAAACTGTTTTTT. This gives the protein CASSGGAGTGNEKLFF.

V is TRBV30 and J is TRBJ2-1; 8 bases match TRBD2. The V gene's germline CDR1 is GTSNPN and CDR2 SVGIG (reference sequence). The trim removed 0 bases at V and 4 bases at J, leaving 5 bases unmatched. The CDR3 runs 15 residues. CDR3 loop: CAWSVQRGIYNEQFF. In DNA, the CDR3 is TGTGCCTGGAGTGTACAGCGGGGGATTTACAATGAGCAGTTCTTC.

The chain links TRBV9 to TRBJ2-1, with D tentatively TRBD2 (6 bases). V dropped 6 bases and J dropped 2 bases, with 12 bases sitting between them. There are 14 residues in the CDR3. The germline CDR1 and CDR2 sequences are SGDLS and YYNGEE. The CDR3 reads CASNFGLPYNEQFF. The CDR3 region has the DNA TGTGCCAGCAACTTCGGACTACCCTACAATGAGCAGTTCTTC.

The chain couples TRBV7-3 to TRBJ1-1, with 7 bases aligning to TRBD1. Germline V gives CDR1 SGHTA, CDR2 FQGTGA. The CDR3 sequence is 15 residues long. V lost 5 bases to trimming and J lost 0 bases; unmatched junction nucleotides: 6. Here the CDR3 DNA reads TGTGCCAGCAGCGCTACCGGGACAGTGAACACTGAAGCTTTCTTT. This translates into CASSATGTVNTEAFF. Full variable domain (rest looked up from reference TRBV7-3 and TRBJ1-1): GAGVSQTPSNKVTEKGKYVELRCDPISGHTALYWYRQSLGQGPEFLIYFQGTGAADDSGLPNDRFFAVRPEGSVSTLKIQRTERGDSAVYLCASSATGTVNTEAFFGQGTRLTVV.